These 21 T cell receptor beta chains were sequenced from one sample in a study of CD8+CD57+ T cells in acquired aplastic anemia. Patients picked for sequencing had shown CD8+CD57+ cell expansion detected by flow cytometry. TCR beta VDJ and CDR3 profiling used genomic DNA as template. Each CDR3 protein gets one entry after TCRdb re-called the reads with MiXCR. Of 150,000 to 200,000 distinct CDR3 sequences in the sample, 45% to 55% are singletons; the top ten hold roughly 1.1%. Sequenced material: sorted CD4+, CD8+, or CD8+CD57+ T cells (not recorded which) from PBMCs. Receptors originate from a human donor with aplastic anemia.

The chain recombines TRBV10-3 with TRBJ2-1; 13 bases map to TRBD2. CDR1 is ENHRY, CDR2 SYGVKD, per germline. The CDR3 length is 15 residues. V lost 10 bases to trimming and J lost 5 bases; unmatched junction nucleotides: 8. DNA of the CDR3: TGTGCCAGCAGGATCGGACTAGCGGGGGACAATGAGCAGTTCTTC. Translated, it gives CASRIGLAGDNEQFF.

J is TRBJ1-2 and V is TRBV24-1; TRBD1 is a possible D gene (5 bases). The CDR3 extends over 15 amino acids. Trimming left V 5 bases short and J 8 bases short, with 20 bases between. From germline, CDR1 is KGHDR and CDR2 SFDVKD. Here the CDR3 DNA reads TGTGCCACCAGTGCCCGGTGGGAGAGGGCAGGGGGCTACACCTTC. Translating it yields CATSARWERAGGYTF.

This clonotype was observed a few times. The chain couples TRBV7-9 to TRBJ2-7, with a weak D call TRBD2 (5 bases). Between the trimmed V and J ends, which lost 1 base and 1 base, there was a span of 11 bases. In germline, CDR1 is SEHNR, CDR2 FQNEAQ (reference sequence). The CDR3 runs to 15 residues. For the CDR3, the DNA is TGTGCCAGCAGCTTAGGAGGGTTCGGGTCCTACGAGCAGTACTTC. Its translation is CASSLGGFGSYEQYF.

About this clonotype itself: At one end the junction does not follow the germline gene, possibly because of a read error. This chain uses TRBV4-3 with TRBJ1-3; no definite D call. Germline CDR1 and CDR2: LGHNA and YSLEER. This CDR3 region has 13 residues. The CDR3 loop is CANSQDFEGTIYF. CDR3 in DNA: TGCGCCAACAGCCAAGATTTTGAGGGCACCATATATTTT.

This clonotype was detected many times. This sequence joins TRBV5-6 and TRBJ1-6, with no clear D. This CDR3 spans 13 amino acids. Deletions cut 0 bases from V and 8 bases from J, with 6 bases between. In germline, CDR1 is SGHDT, CDR2 YYEEEE. The CDR3 nucleotides read TGTGCCAGCAGCTTGGGGTTTGATTCACCCCTCCACTTT. Its protein is CASSLGFDSPLHF.

This clonotype was recorded at least ten times. This rearrangement joins TRBV7-8 to TRBJ1-5; no reliable D call. Trimming took off 2 bases at V and 4 bases at J, with 6 bases between the two ends. The CDR3 length is 13 residues. Germline-derived CDR1 and CDR2 are SGHVS and FQNEAQ. DNA of the CDR3: TGTGCCAGCAGCTTATCAGGAAATCAGCCCCAGCATTTT. Translated: CASSLSGNQPQHF.

This clonotype was found many times. The genes are TRBV12-3 or TRBV12-4 and TRBJ2-3; 10 nucleotides line up with TRBD1. The junction had 7 bases not matched to a gene; V was cut back by 10 bases and J by 6 bases. This CDR3 is 13 amino acids long. CDR3 residues: CATTRDRGDTQYF. CDR3 nucleotide sequence: TGTGCCACCACCCGGGACAGGGGTGATACGCAGTATTTT.

As regards this clonotype: A much larger clone differs by one base, so this may be a read error. The chain links TRBV5-1 to TRBJ2-6; tentative D call: TRBD2 (5 bases). V was shortened by 4 bases and J by 4 bases, with 6 bases between the two germline ends. Per the germline V gene, CDR1 is SGHRS and CDR2 is YFSETQ. The CDR3 has 13 amino acids. The CDR3 sequence: CASSPGGANVLTF. The CDR3, as DNA: TGCGCCAGCAGCCCGGGAGGGGCCAACGTCCTGACTTTC.

Ten or more counts support this clonotype. The chain uses TRBV20-1 and TRBJ1-6; D call uncertain. The CDR3 contains 15 residues. Germline V gives CDR1 DFQATT, CDR2 SNEGSKA (reference sequence). V lost 0 bases and J lost 7, with 13 bases in between. CDR3 nucleotides: TGCAGTGCTAGAGATCTCGGGAGCCGGAATTCACCCCTCCACTTT. Translated, it gives CSARDLGSRNSPLHF.

The rearrangement joins TRBV11-1 to TRBJ2-1, with 13 bases identical to TRBD2. Judging by the DNA end, TRBJ2-5 fits better; the J call may be wrong. Germline CDR1 SGHAT, CDR2 FQDESV (reference sequence). The CDR3 totals 15 residues. This CDR3 reads CASSLLGLAGETQYF. The CDR3 DNA sequence: TGTGCCAGCAGCTTACTGGGACTAGCGGGGGAGACCCAGTACTTC.

This clonotype has ten or more counts. The chain joins TRBV20-1 to TRBJ1-2; D is uncertain. The germline CDR1 and CDR2 sequences are DFQATT and SNEGSKA (reference sequence). The CDR3 has 12 residues. Trimming removed 6 bases at V and 5 bases at J, with 13 bases between. The CDR3 here is CSAVGMDYGYTF. The CDR3, as DNA: TGCAGTGCCGTCGGCATGGATTATGGCTACACCTTC.

The chain recombines TRBV10-3 with TRBJ2-7, with D perhaps TRBD1 (6 bases). The V end lost 7 bases, the J end lost 5 bases, and 18 bases lay between the germline ends. This CDR3 is 14 amino acids long. Germline V CDR1 and CDR2: ENHRY, SYGVKD. The CDR3 sequence: CAITSNRVVDEQYF. CDR3 sequence (DNA): TGTGCCATCACTTCGAACAGGGTGGTCGACGAGCAGTACTTC.

The chain has TRBV5-6 and TRBJ2-7; 7 bases match TRBD1. Per germline, CDR1 SGHDT and CDR2 YYEEEE. The CDR3 runs 16 residues. Trimming took 0 bases from V and 2 from J; bases not matched to a gene: 8. The CDR3 DNA is TGTGCCAGCAGCTTGGGGGTGAACAGGGGACCCTACGAGCAGTACTTC. It is translated as CASSLGVNRGPYEQYF. Full variable domain (remainder filled in from reference TRBV5-6 and TRBJ2-7): DAGVTQSPTHLIKTRGQQVTLRCSPKSGHDTVSWYQQALGQGPQFIFQYYEEEERQRGNFPDRFSGHQFPNYSSELNVNALLLGDSALYLCASSLGVNRGPYEQYFGPGTRLTVT.

This clonotype was recorded at least ten times. The chain carries TRBV20-1 and TRBJ1-2; D uncertain. Looked up from germline, CDR1 is DFQATT and CDR2 is SNEGSKA (reference sequence). The CDR3 has 12 amino acids. V shed 3 bases and J shed 2 bases, with 7 bases lying between them. CDR3 sequence: CSARAGNYGYTF. CDR3 nucleotides: TGCAGTGCTAGGGCAGGAAACTATGGCTACACCTTC.

Remarks on this clonotype: It is likely a read error, because the conserved phenylalanine at the end of the CDR3 is missing. This chain connects TRBV7-2 to TRBJ2-5; D not certain. V was clipped by 3 bases and J by 4 bases, with 18 bases between them. The CDR3 runs 16 residues. Germline V gives CDR1 SGHTA, CDR2 FQGNSA. The chain's CDR3 is CASSFVHSPYRETQYS. The CDR3 DNA follows: TGTGCCAGCAGCTTTGTACATAGTCCATATAGAGAGACCCAGTACTCC.

Remarks on this clonotype: A read error may explain this, as a much larger clone is one base away. The chain joins TRBV5-1 to TRBJ2-5; D unresolved. Germline CDR1 SGHRS, CDR2 YFSETQ. This CDR3 is 13 amino acids long. The CDR3 is CAGSPGRMETQYF. The CDR3 DNA follows: TGCGCCGGCAGCCCTGGACGTATGGAGACCCAGTACTTC.

This clonotype was counted only a few times. This sequence joins TRBV11-2 and TRBJ1-1, with 7 positions matching TRBD1. The CDR3 is 18 amino acids. The ends lost 0 bases at V and 2 bases at J; junction bases unmatched: 12. Per germline, CDR1 SGHAT and CDR2 FQNNGV. The CDR3 nucleotides are TGTGCCAGCAGCTTAGATCGCCCAGGGGGATCTCCTAACACTGAAGCTTTCTTT. It specifies CASSLDRPGGSPNTEAFF. The full variable domain, in which reference TRBV11-2 and TRBJ1-1 provide the parts outside the CDR3, is EAGVAQSPRYKIIEKRQSVAFWCNPISGHATLYWYQQILGQGPKLLIQFQNNGVVDDSQLPKDRFSAERLKGVDSTLKIQPAKLEDSAVYLCASSLDRPGGSPNTEAFFGQGTRLTVV.

This clonotype appeared once. An end of the junction does not agree with germline; a read error may underlie this. This sequence joins TRBV11-2 and TRBJ2-1; possibly TRBD1 for D (5 bases). Germline CDR1 SGHAT, CDR2 FQNNGV. CDR3 length: 15 residues. CDR3 sequence (DNA): TGTGCCAGCAGCCCACTCCAGGGCTCCTACAATGAGCAGTCCTTC. It translates to CASSPLQGSYNEQSF.

This clonotype came up a few times. V is TRBV3-1 and J is TRBJ1-5, with D hard to call. The CDR3 has 16 amino acids. Looked up from germline, CDR1 is LGHDT and CDR2 is YNNKEL (reference sequence). V lost 0 bases to trimming and J lost 1 base, with 10 bases between them. CDR3 sequence (DNA): TGTGCCAGCAGCCAAGATCTCCCGGGAAGCAATCAGCCCCAGCATTTT. Protein: CASSQDLPGSNQPQHF.

This clonotype has only a few counts. The chain joins TRBV6-1 to TRBJ2-5; 7 nucleotides line up with TRBD2. CDR1 is MNHNS and CDR2 is SASEGT in the germline V gene. V lost 4 bases and J lost 5; bases outside the gene matches: 10. The CDR3 is made up of 15 amino acids. The CDR3, as DNA: TGTGCCAGCAGTGTCTCGGGCGGGGGTGGCGAGACCCAGTACTTC. As protein: CASSVSGGGGETQYF.

The rearrangement joins TRBV2 to TRBJ1-2; 8 nucleotides agree with TRBD1. The junction had 4 bases not matched to a gene; V was cut back by 5 bases and J by 8 bases. Germline-derived CDR1 and CDR2 are SNHLY and FYNNEI. The CDR3 runs 12 residues. The DNA for the CDR3 is TGTGCCAGCAGTCAGGGGGCAAAGGGCTACACCTTC. Protein product: CASSQGAKGYTF. Drawing the rest from reference TRBV2 and TRBJ1-2, the complete variable domain is EPEVTQTPSHQVTQMGQEVILRCVPISNHLYFYWYRQILGQKVEFLVSFYNNEISEKSEIFDDQFSVERPDGSNFTLKIRSTKLEDSAMYFCASSQGAKGYTFGSGTRLTVV.